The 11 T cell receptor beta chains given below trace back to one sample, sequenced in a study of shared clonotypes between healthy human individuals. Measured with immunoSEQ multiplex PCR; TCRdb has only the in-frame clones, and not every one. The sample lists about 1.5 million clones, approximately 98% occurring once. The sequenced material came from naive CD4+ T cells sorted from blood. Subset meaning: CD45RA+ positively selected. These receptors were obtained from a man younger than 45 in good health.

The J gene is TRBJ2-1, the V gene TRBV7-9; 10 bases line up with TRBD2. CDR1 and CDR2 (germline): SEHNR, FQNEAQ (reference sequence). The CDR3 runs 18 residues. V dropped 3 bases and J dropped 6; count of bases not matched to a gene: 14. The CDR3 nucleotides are TGTGCCAGCAGCTTTTATTTTGGGGCTAGCGGGAGTGCCAATGAGCAGTTCTTC. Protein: CASSFYFGASGSANEQFF.

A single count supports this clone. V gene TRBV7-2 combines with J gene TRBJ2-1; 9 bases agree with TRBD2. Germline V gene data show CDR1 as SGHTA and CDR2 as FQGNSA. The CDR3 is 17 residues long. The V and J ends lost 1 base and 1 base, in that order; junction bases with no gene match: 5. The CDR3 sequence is CASSLVAGGPSYNEQFF. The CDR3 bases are TGTGCCAGCAGCTTAGTGGCGGGAGGGCCGTCCTACAATGAGCAGTTCTTC.

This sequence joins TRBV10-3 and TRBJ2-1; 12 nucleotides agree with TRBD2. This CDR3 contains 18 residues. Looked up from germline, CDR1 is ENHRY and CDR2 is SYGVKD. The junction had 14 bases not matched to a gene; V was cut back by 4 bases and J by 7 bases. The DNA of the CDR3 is TGTGCCATCAGTGGTCGACTAGCGGGAGATATGTCGCGTAATGAGCAGTTCTTC. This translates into CAISGRLAGDMSRNEQFF.

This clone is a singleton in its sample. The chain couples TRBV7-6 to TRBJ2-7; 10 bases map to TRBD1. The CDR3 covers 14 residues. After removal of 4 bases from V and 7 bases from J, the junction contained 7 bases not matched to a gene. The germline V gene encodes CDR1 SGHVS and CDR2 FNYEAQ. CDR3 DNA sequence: TGTGCCAGCAGCTACGGGACAGGGGTGGGGGAGCAGTACTTC. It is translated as CASSYGTGVGEQYF.

The DNA of the CDR3 is TGTGCCAGCAGCTTAGAGGGGGCAGGGAAAATCTACGAGCAGTACTTC. It is translated as CASSLEGAGKIYEQYF. The rearrangement links TRBV11-2 to TRBJ2-7; maybe TRBD1 (6 bases). This CDR3 contains 16 residues. The germline gives CDR1 SGHAT, CDR2 FQNNGV. Trimming took 0 bases from V and 3 from J, leaving 15 bases between them.

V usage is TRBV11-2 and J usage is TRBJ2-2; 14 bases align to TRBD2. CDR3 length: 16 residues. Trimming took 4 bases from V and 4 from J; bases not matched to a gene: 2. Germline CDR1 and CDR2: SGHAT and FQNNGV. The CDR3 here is CASSSGLAGGTGELFF. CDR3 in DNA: TGTGCCAGCAGCTCCGGACTAGCGGGAGGCACCGGGGAGCTGTTTTTT.

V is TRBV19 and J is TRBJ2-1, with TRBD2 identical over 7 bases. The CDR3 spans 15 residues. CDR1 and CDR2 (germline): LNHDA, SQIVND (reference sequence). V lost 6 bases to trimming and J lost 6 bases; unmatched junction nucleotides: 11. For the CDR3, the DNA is TGTGCCAGTAGATCGGCCCGGGGCGGGAGCAATGAGCAGTTCTTC. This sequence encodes CASRSARGGSNEQFF.

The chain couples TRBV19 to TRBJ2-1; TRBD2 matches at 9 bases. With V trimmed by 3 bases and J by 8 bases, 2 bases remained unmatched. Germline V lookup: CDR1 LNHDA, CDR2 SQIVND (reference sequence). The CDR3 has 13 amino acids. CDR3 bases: TGTGCCAGTAGTATTACTAGCGGGTATGAGCAGTTCTTC. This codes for CASSITSGYEQFF. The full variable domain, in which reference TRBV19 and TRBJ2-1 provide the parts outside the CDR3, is DGGITQSPKYLFRKEGQNVTLSCEQNLNHDAMYWYRQDPGQGLRLIYYSQIVNDFQKGDIAEGYSVSREKKESFPLTVTSAQKNPTAFYLCASSITSGYEQFFGPGTRLTVL.

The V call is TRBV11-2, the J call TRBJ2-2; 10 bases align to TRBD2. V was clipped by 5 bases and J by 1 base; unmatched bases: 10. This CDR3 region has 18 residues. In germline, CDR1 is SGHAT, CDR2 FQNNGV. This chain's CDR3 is CASSQSPGLAENTGELFF. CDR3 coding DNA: TGTGCCAGCAGCCAAAGTCCCGGACTAGCGGAGAACACCGGGGAGCTGTTTTTT. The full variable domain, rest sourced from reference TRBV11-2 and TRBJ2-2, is EAGVAQSPRYKIIEKRQSVAFWCNPISGHATLYWYQQILGQGPKLLIQFQNNGVVDDSQLPKDRFSAERLKGVDSTLKIQPAKLEDSAVYLCASSQSPGLAENTGELFFGEGSRLTVL.

The CDR3 coding sequence is TGCGCCAGCAGCCAAGGGACTAGGGGGCGGCGGGAGACCCAGTACTTC. It specifies CASSQGTRGRRETQYF. V is TRBV4-1 and J is TRBJ2-5; possibly TRBD1 or TRBD2 for D (7 bases each). Per the germline V gene, CDR1 is MGHRA and CDR2 is YSYEKL. With 1 base removed from V and 5 bases from J, the gap between germline ends came to 17 bases. CDR3 length: 16 amino acids.

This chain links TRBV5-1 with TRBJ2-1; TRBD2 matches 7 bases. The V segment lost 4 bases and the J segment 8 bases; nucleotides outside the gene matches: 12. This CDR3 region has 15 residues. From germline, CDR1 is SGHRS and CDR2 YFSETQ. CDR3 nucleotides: TGCGCCAGCAGCCCTGGACTAGTCGGCACCGATGAGCAGTTCTTC. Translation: CASSPGLVGTDEQFF.